The 13 T cell receptor beta chains presented below share a single source sample, sequenced in a study of technical replicates of blood from a handful of donors. Repertoires were generated with immunoSEQ multiplex PCR, while TCRdb's copy carries only in-frame clones and drops some. Of some 80,000 clones listed, roughly 96% are singletons. The sequencing sample was made of T cells isolated from PBMCs. Receptor source: a human donor in good health.

The chain combines TRBV10-2 with TRBJ2-6; the D is unclear. Per germline, CDR1 WSHSY and CDR2 SAAADI. This CDR3 region has 16 residues. The V gene lost 0 bases and the J gene lost 3 bases, with 9 bases spanning the gap. CDR3 residues: CASSESRASGANVLTF. The CDR3 DNA reads TGCGCCAGCAGTGAGTCGAGAGCAAGTGGGGCCAACGTCCTGACTTTC.

This chain connects TRBV9 to TRBJ2-1, with D uncertain. This CDR3 has 13 amino acids. V was pared by 2 bases and J by 4 bases, with 7 bases between. Germline CDR1 is SGDLS and CDR2 is YYNGEE. The CDR3: CASSVPNYNEQFF. In DNA form, the CDR3 reads TGTGCCAGCAGCGTCCCAAATTACAATGAGCAGTTCTTC. Full variable domain (missing parts from reference TRBV9 and TRBJ2-1): DSGVTQTPKHLITATGQRVTLRCSPRSGDLSVYWYQQSLDQGLQFLIQYYNGEERAKGNILERFSAQQFPDLHSELNLSSLELGDSALYFCASSVPNYNEQFFGPGTRLTVL.

This rearrangement joins TRBV5-1 to TRBJ1-4; no definite D call. CDR3 size: 13 residues. V lost 4 bases and J 8 bases, leaving 12 bases between the germline ends. The germline V gene encodes CDR1 SGHRS and CDR2 YFSETQ. CDR3 sequence reads: CASSPVAIEKLFF. The DNA of the CDR3 is TGCGCCAGCAGCCCTGTTGCTATAGAAAAACTGTTTTTT.

The rearrangement links TRBV11-3 to TRBJ1-4; 8 nucleotides align to TRBD1. The CDR3 has 15 amino acids. V shed 2 bases and J 4 bases; nucleotides not matched to a gene: 3. Per germline, CDR1 SGHNT and CDR2 YENEEA. The CDR3 DNA follows: TGTGCCAGCAGCTTAAGGACAGGGTTTAATGAAAAACTGTTTTTT. This translates into CASSLRTGFNEKLFF.

This rearrangement joins TRBV9 to TRBJ2-7; TRBD1 aligns across 7 bases. Per germline, CDR1 SGDLS and CDR2 YYNGEE. This CDR3 has 15 residues. The V gene end was trimmed by 0 bases and the J gene end by 2 bases; junction bases not matched to a gene: 5. The chain's CDR3 is CASSVEEGATYEQYF. The CDR3 nucleotides are TGTGCCAGCAGCGTAGAAGAGGGGGCCACCTACGAGCAGTACTTC.

CDR3 loop: CASSLGGVTDTQYF. The CDR3 DNA reads as TGTGCCAGCAGCTTAGGGGGCGTTACAGATACGCAGTATTTT. V usage is TRBV5-5 and J usage is TRBJ2-3; 7 nucleotides align to TRBD1. The junction had 3 bases not matched to a gene; V was cut back by 2 bases and J by 3 bases. The CDR3 length is 14 residues. Germline V CDR1 and CDR2: SGHKS, YYEKEE (reference sequence).

In this sample, this clone turned up once. This chain joins TRBV21-1 and TRBJ1-2; the table's D call of TRBD1 was not tested on the DNA. TRBV21-1 is an annotated pseudogene. This CDR3 region has 14 residues. This CDR3 is CASSPKGQNYGYTF. CDR3 coding DNA: TGTGCCAGCAGCCCCAAAGGACAGAACTATGGCTACACCTTC.

This clone has only one observation. V usage is TRBV11-2 and J usage is TRBJ1-1; D is uncertain. The V end lost 5 bases, the J end lost 0 bases, and 13 bases lay between the germline ends. The CDR3 totals 15 residues. The germline gives CDR1 SGHAT, CDR2 FQNNGV. The CDR3 here is CASSPPGILNTEAFF. The DNA for the CDR3 is TGTGCCAGCAGCCCCCCAGGCATATTGAACACTGAAGCTTTCTTT.

Only one count was recorded for this clone. This chain connects TRBV13 to TRBJ1-3, with D perhaps matching TRBD1 (6 bases). CDR1 and CDR2 from the germline V gene are PRHDT and FYEKMQ (reference sequence). This CDR3 comprises 16 residues. The V end was cut by 5 bases, the J end by 3 bases, with 17 bases between. CDR3 in amino acids: CASSPEQGRSGNTIYF. The CDR3 DNA reads TGTGCCAGCAGCCCCGAACAGGGTAGGAGTGGAAACACCATATATTTT.

The J gene is TRBJ2-2, the V gene TRBV5-1; a weak D match, TRBD2 (5 bases). The V end was cut by 5 bases, the J end by 8 bases, with 10 bases between. The CDR3 is 12 residues long. Germline CDR1 and CDR2: SGHRS and YFSETQ. CDR3 bases: TGCGCCAGCAGGCCCGGGAATGGGGAGCTGTTTTTT. Encoded protein: CASRPGNGELFF.

V gene TRBV6-5 combines with J gene TRBJ2-6; D is unresolved. Trimming stripped 3 bases from V and 3 bases from J, with 3 bases between. Germline values: CDR1 MNHEY, CDR2 SVGAGI. The CDR3 sequence is 13 residues long. In nucleotides, the CDR3 is TGTGCCAGCAGTTATCTTGGGGCCAACGTCCTGACTTTC. Translating it yields CASSYLGANVLTF.

The chain uses TRBV5-6 and TRBJ2-2; 8 bases map to TRBD2. The CDR3 length is 14 residues. The germline V gene has CDR1 SGHDT and CDR2 YYEEEE. V lost 5 bases, J lost 3 bases, and 3 bases stayed unmatched. CDR3 nucleotides: TGTGCCAGCAGAATACTAGCGGACACCGGGGAGCTGTTTTTT. Its protein is CASRILADTGELFF. Filled out from reference TRBV5-6 and TRBJ2-2, the complete variable domain reads DAGVTQSPTHLIKTRGQQVTLRCSPKSGHDTVSWYQQALGQGPQFIFQYYEEEERQRGNFPDRFSGHQFPNYSSELNVNALLLGDSALYLCASRILADTGELFFGEGSRLTVL.

The V and J genes are TRBV28 and TRBJ2-1; 7 bases fit TRBD2. Germline V gene lookup returns CDR1 MDHEN and CDR2 SYDVKM. V was pared by 4 bases and J by 5 bases, with 11 bases of the junction left unmatched. This CDR3 contains 16 residues. CDR3 DNA: TGTGCCAGCAGTTCCACCGGGACTACACTTAACAATGAGCAGTTCTTC. Translating gives CASSSTGTTLNNEQFF.